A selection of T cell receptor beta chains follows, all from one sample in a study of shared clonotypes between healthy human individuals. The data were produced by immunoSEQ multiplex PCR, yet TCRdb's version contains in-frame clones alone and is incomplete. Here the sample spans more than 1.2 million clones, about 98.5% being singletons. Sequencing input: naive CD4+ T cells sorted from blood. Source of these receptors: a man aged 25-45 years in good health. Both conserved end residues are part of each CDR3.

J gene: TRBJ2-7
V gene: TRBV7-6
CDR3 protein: CASSGGQGLTYEQYF

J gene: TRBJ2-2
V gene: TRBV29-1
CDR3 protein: CSVTSTGSGELFF

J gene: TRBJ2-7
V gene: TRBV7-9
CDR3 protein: CASSLIAPSSYEQYF

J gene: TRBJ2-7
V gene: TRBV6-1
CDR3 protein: CASTPRVGYEQYF

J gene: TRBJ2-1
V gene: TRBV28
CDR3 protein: CASSLGQGGLGFF

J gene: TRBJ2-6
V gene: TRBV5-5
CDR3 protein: CASSFFYGANVLTF

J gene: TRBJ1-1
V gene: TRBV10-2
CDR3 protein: CASSERDRGVNTEAFF

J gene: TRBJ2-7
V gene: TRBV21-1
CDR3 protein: CASSKYPAPYEQYF

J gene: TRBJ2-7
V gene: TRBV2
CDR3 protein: CASNDRGRPYEQYF

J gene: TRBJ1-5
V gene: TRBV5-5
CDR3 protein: CASSSPTELNQPQHF

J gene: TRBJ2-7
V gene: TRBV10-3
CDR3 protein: CAISTSGQAYEQYF

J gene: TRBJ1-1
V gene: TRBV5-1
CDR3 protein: CASSSVVRGGTEAFF

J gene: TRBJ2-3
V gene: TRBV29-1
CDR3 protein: CSVVIGTDTQYF

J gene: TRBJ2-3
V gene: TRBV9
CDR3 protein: CASSVLDTAGGTQYF

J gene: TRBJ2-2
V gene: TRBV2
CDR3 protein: CASSERQANGELFF

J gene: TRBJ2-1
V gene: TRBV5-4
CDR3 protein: CASSLDNNEQFF

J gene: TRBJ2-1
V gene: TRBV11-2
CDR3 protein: CASRRPGQGRREQFF

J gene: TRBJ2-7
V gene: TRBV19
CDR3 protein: CASSTGGSGAYEQYF

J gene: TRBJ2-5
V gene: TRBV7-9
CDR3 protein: CASSLGEETQYF

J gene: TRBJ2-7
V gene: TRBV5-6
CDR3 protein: CASSLYGGNYEQYF

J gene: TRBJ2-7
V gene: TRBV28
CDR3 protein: CASSLPDRVTHYEQYF

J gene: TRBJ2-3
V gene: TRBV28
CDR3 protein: CASTGTGGLIRDTQYF

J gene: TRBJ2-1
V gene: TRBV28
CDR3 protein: CASGTRTYNEQFF

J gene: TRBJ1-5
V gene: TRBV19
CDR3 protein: CASSIGQSNQPQHF

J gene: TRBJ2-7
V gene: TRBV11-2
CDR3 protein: CASSSNTGYYEQYF

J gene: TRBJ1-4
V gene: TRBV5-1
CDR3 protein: CASSVLFPDEKLFF

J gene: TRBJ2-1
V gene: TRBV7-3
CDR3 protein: CASSARQGALYNEQFF

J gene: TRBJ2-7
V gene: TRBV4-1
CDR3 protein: CASSQARGASYEQYF

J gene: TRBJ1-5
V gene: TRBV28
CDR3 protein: CASINRGLGNQPQHF

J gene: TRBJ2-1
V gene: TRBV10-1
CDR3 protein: CASSEGAGGPYNEQFF

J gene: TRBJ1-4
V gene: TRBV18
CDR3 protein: CASSPGAGEKLFF

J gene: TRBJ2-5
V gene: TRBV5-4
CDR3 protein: CASSLGQGGETQYF

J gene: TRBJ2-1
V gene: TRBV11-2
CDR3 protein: CASSSDFSNEQFF

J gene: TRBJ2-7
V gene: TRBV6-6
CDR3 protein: CASSYSLRQPSYEQYF

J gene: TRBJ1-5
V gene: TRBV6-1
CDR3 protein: CASSEILGNQPQHF